This TCR beta chain was recovered during a study of cytomegalovirus exposure and HLA in healthy donors. Overall study: From donors who were HLA-typed, an early data release held approximately 80 million unique TCRs.

This clone was observed a single time. The PCR used 60 Vbeta and 13 Jbeta primers. Original processing notes: In a later analysis, 80 million to 100 million unique TCR beta chains included roughly 11 million shared by two or more donors. Using immunoSEQ multiplex PCR, the repertoire was profiled, and TCRdb retains in-frame clones only, with some absent. The V and J calls and clone size come from that table; D and trimming were worked out from the DNA. Among about 160,000 clones listed, about 85% were seen once. This CDR3 contains 13 residues. The ends were cut back, 2 bases at V and 8 bases at J, with 7 bases in the middle. Germline assignment: CDR1 MDHEN and CDR2 SYDVKM.

The sequencing input was PBMCs. V usage is TRBV28 and J usage is TRBJ1-6, with D possibly TRBD1 on 5 matching bases. The source of this sequence is a boy between 2 and 10 years old in good health and CMV-seronegative. CDR3 in amino acids: CASSLGGYSPLHF. The CDR3 DNA sequence: TGTGCCAGCAGTTTAGGGGGGTATTCACCCCTCCACTTT. The full variable domain, completed using reference TRBV28 and TRBJ1-6, is DVKVTQSSRYLVKRTGEKVFLECVQDMDHENMFWYRQDPGLGLRLIYFSYDVKMKEKGDIPEGYSVSREKKERFSLILESASTNQTSMYLCASSLGGYSPLHFGNGTRLTVT.